This T cell receptor (beta chain) stems from a study of shared clonotypes between healthy human individuals. Study results and caveats: Read depth was anticipated to influence clonotype sharing among donors.

The CDR3 is 14 residues long. Germline V gene lookup returns CDR1 SGHKS and CDR2 YYEKEE (reference sequence). Trimming took 0 bases from V and 1 from J, leaving 7 bases between them. There were no recent acute infections or vaccinations among the donors, who were healthy HIV-negative adults. A remark on this clone: What it binds is unknown.

Genomic DNA (from each subset) was split evenly across several immunoSEQ plates. Unsorted PBMC contributed 250 to 350 ng DNA, 25,000 to 35,000 T cell genomes, to each replicate PCR. Sequencing used immunoSEQ multiplex PCR; TCRdb keeps in-frame clones, though not all of them. Of roughly 510,000 clones listed, about 75% are singletons. The J gene is TRBJ2-5, the V gene TRBV5-5; no definite D call. The clonotype originates from a woman aged 35 to 49 in good health. Some clones in this sample may be carry-over from other donors' samples. The sample consisted of PBMCs. The CDR3 DNA sequence: TGTGCCAGCAGCTTGGTTCAACGCCAAGAGACCCAGTACTTC. Translation gives CASSLVQRQETQYF.